What follows are 22 T cell receptor beta chains derived from one specimen sequenced in a study of cytomegalovirus exposure and HLA in healthy donors. The method was immunoSEQ multiplex PCR; TCRdb's version includes in-frame clones alone and lacks a portion of them. The sample holds 100,000 to 150,000 clones, 85% to 90% seen once. Sample: PBMCs. These receptors were taken from a woman aged 18-29 years in good health and CMV-seronegative.

The chain is built from TRBV30 and TRBJ1-6, with D tentatively TRBD1 (5 bases). CDR3 size: 14 residues. CDR1 GTSNPN and CDR2 SVGIG come from the germline V gene (reference sequence). Trimming shortened V by 3 bases and J by 8 bases, and 14 bases separated the two germline ends. The CDR3 reads CAWSGGTFYSPLHF. Written as DNA, the CDR3 is TGTGCCTGGAGCGGAGGGACTTTTTATTCACCCCTCCACTTT.

This chain links TRBV10-3 with TRBJ1-3; tentatively, D is TRBD1 (5 bases). Germline CDR1 reads ENHRY; CDR2 reads SYGVKD. There are 17 residues in the CDR3. The ends were cut back, 0 bases at V and 2 bases at J, with 14 bases in the middle. CDR3 bases: TGTGCCATCAGTGAGTCCCAGGGATCGTCTGCTGGAAACACCATATATTTT. Its protein product is CAISESQGSSAGNTIYF.

The chain carries TRBV6-1 and TRBJ2-7; 8 nucleotides align to TRBD1. Germline trimming cut 6 bases from V and 2 bases from J; bases unmatched to any gene: 9. The germline CDR1 and CDR2 sequences are MNHNS and SASEGT. CDR3 length equals 15 residues. The CDR3 loop is CASRARTGGAYEQYF. The CDR3 nucleotides read TGTGCCAGCAGGGCGCGTACAGGGGGTGCCTACGAGCAGTACTTC.

V and J are TRBV11-3 and TRBJ2-1; possibly TRBD2 for D (6 bases). CDR3 size: 14 residues. The V end lost 5 bases, the J end lost 5 bases, and 13 bases lay between the germline ends. Germline V lookup: CDR1 SGHNT, CDR2 YENEEA. The CDR3 DNA is TGTGCCAGCAGCGCCTCGGGGGTTAACAATGAGCAGTTCTTC. Protein product: CASSASGVNNEQFF.

The chain recombines TRBV5-1 with TRBJ1-1, with D unresolved. The CDR3 covers 15 residues. Trimming stripped 3 bases from V and 1 base from J, with 13 bases between. CDR1 is SGHRS and CDR2 is YFSETQ in the germline V gene. The CDR3 sequence is CASSSWGGENTEAFF. As DNA, the CDR3 is TGCGCCAGCAGCTCGTGGGGAGGAGAGAACACTGAAGCTTTCTTT.

The chain has TRBV27 and TRBJ2-1; TRBD1 agrees at 7 bases. Trimming removed 5 bases from V and 7 bases from J; junction bases left unmatched: 11. Germline V CDR1 and CDR2: MNHEY, SMNVEV (reference sequence). This CDR3 has 15 amino acids. CDR3: CASSPWTGKLNEQFF. CDR3 coding DNA: TGTGCCAGCAGTCCGTGGACAGGAAAGTTGAATGAGCAGTTCTTC.

This chain links TRBV30 with TRBJ2-3; no clear D gene. Per germline, CDR1 GTSNPN and CDR2 SVGIG (reference sequence). The CDR3 length is 16 residues. Deletions cut 0 bases from V and 0 bases from J, with 13 bases between. The CDR3 protein is CAWSVSPVFSTDTQYF. The CDR3 coding sequence is TGTGCCTGGAGTGTATCCCCCGTTTTCAGCACAGATACGCAGTATTTT.

J is TRBJ1-1 and V is TRBV7-9; TRBD1 might be the D (6 bases). Germline CDR1 reads SEHNR; CDR2 reads FQNEAQ (reference sequence). The CDR3 runs 14 residues. V was trimmed by 5 bases and J by 4 bases, leaving 14 bases between them. CDR3: CASSTLGGSTEAFF. DNA for the CDR3: TGTGCCAGCAGCACCCTAGGGGGTAGCACTGAAGCTTTCTTT.

This chain uses TRBV6-4 with TRBJ1-1; unclear D gene. This CDR3 is built from 13 residues. The V and J ends lost 3 bases and 0 bases respectively, with 5 bases between them. The V gene's germline CDR1 is MRHNA and CDR2 SNTAGT. This CDR3 reads CASSENMNTEAFF. As DNA, the CDR3 is TGTGCCAGCAGTGAAAATATGAACACTGAAGCTTTCTTT.

The gene calls are TRBV6-5 and TRBJ2-3; D not resolved. Germline lookup yields CDR1 MNHEY and CDR2 SVGAGI. CDR3 size: 15 residues. Between the trimmed V and J ends, which lost 0 bases and 0 bases, there was a span of 7 bases. The CDR3 reads CASSYSGKSTDTQYF. CDR3 coding DNA: TGTGCCAGCAGTTACTCGGGCAAAAGCACAGATACGCAGTATTTT.

The rearrangement links TRBV4-3 to TRBJ2-7; possible D gene TRBD1, 8 bases. Germline lookup yields CDR1 LGHNA and CDR2 YSLEER. CDR3 length: 16 residues. The V end was cut by 0 bases, the J end by 9 bases, with 21 bases between. CDR3 nucleotides: TGCGCCAGCAGCCAAGAGCTAGCGGCAGGGGGCTCGCCGCAGTACTTC. It codes for CASSQELAAGGSPQYF.

The V call is TRBV4-1, the J call TRBJ2-7; 9 bases match TRBD1. The length of the CDR3 is 15 residues. V trimming: 2 bases; J trimming: 5 bases; junction bases outside the gene matches: 7. In germline, CDR1 is MGHRA, CDR2 YSYEKL. The CDR3: CASSQSGQGTDEQYF. As DNA, the CDR3 is TGCGCCAGCAGCCAATCGGGACAGGGAACGGACGAGCAGTACTTC.

The genes are TRBV19 and TRBJ1-2; D is undetermined. V was trimmed by 3 bases and J by 0 bases, leaving 23 bases between them. The CDR3 has 19 amino acids. Germline V CDR1 and CDR2: LNHDA, SQIVND (reference sequence). CDR3 DNA sequence: TGTGCCAGTAGTATTGGCATCGGGAAAGGTACACCGACTAACTATGGCTACACCTTC. It translates to CASSIGIGKGTPTNYGYTF.

The V gene is TRBV7-2, the J gene TRBJ2-7, with 11 positions matching TRBD2. V was clipped by 5 bases and J by 7 bases; unmatched bases: 10. Germline lookup yields CDR1 SGHTA and CDR2 FQGNSA. The CDR3 spans 15 residues. Here the CDR3 reads CASSKTSGSPSEQYF. In DNA, the CDR3 is TGTGCCAGCAGCAAAACTAGCGGGAGTCCCAGTGAGCAGTACTTC. The variable domain in full, with the rest retrieved from reference TRBV7-2 and TRBJ2-7, is GAGVSQSPSNKVTEKGKDVELRCDPISGHTALYWYRQSLGQGLEFLIYFQGNSAPDKSGLPSDRFSAERTGGSVSTLTIQRTQQEDSAVYLCASSKTSGSPSEQYFGPGTRLTVT.

The chain combines TRBV7-2 with TRBJ1-3; 7 nucleotides line up with TRBD1. The CDR3 extends over 17 amino acids. CDR1 and CDR2 from the germline V gene are SGHTA and FQGNSA. The trim removed 1 base at V and 3 bases at J, leaving 9 bases unmatched. In DNA, the CDR3 is TGTGCCAGCAGCTTAGTCCCGACAGGGTTAGATGGAAACACCATATATTTT. Translating gives CASSLVPTGLDGNTIYF. Together with reference TRBV7-2 and TRBJ1-3, the CDR3 gives the full variable domain: GAGVSQSPSNKVTEKGKDVELRCDPISGHTALYWYRQSLGQGLEFLIYFQGNSAPDKSGLPSDRFSAERTGGSVSTLTIQRTQQEDSAVYLCASSLVPTGLDGNTIYFGEGSWLTVV.

This rearrangement joins TRBV30 to TRBJ1-1; 7 positions match TRBD1. Germline V gene data show CDR1 as GTSNPN and CDR2 as SVGIG (reference sequence). V shed 8 bases, J shed 11 bases, and the junction held 8 bases outside the gene matches. This CDR3 is built from 10 residues. The CDR3 is CARDRVVAFF. The CDR3 bases are TGTGCCCGTGACAGGGTCGTGGCTTTCTTT.

The rearrangement uses TRBV14 and TRBJ2-7, with D uncertain. Germline values: CDR1 SGHDN, CDR2 FVKESK. The CDR3 runs 11 residues. The germline V and J ends were trimmed by 3 bases and 3 bases, with 3 bases remaining between them. The CDR3 here is CASSHRYEQYF. The CDR3 DNA follows: TGTGCCAGCAGCCACCGCTACGAGCAGTACTTC.

The chain has TRBV2 and TRBJ1-4, with a possible D match to TRBD1 (5 bases). Germline CDR1 is SNHLY and CDR2 is FYNNEI. The CDR3 extends over 21 amino acids. V lost 6 bases, J lost 0 bases, and 29 bases lay in between. The CDR3 loop reads CASRGTLRARPLGSTNEKLFF. DNA of the CDR3: TGTGCCAGCAGGGGAACACTCAGGGCTAGGCCTCTAGGATCAACTAATGAAAAACTGTTTTTT.

The CDR3 coding sequence is TGTGCCAGCACCACCCCCGGGACACCACCCTACGAGCAGTACTTC. This codes for CASTTPGTPPYEQYF. The gene calls are TRBV28 and TRBJ2-7, with a possible D match to TRBD1 (6 bases). The CDR3 contains 15 residues. Germline-derived CDR1 and CDR2 are MDHEN and SYDVKM. V was cut by 7 bases and J by 2 bases, with 18 bases left in between.

This clone was recorded at least ten times. The chain is built from TRBV6-1 and TRBJ2-3; perhaps TRBD2 as D (6 bases). This CDR3 is 14 amino acids long. Germline CDR1 is MNHNS and CDR2 is SASEGT. Trimming stripped 11 bases from V and 2 bases from J, with 17 bases between. CDR3 sequence reads: CAGKDGGDTDTQYF. In DNA, the CDR3 is TGTGCCGGAAAGGACGGGGGAGACACAGATACGCAGTATTTT.

V and J are TRBV2 and TRBJ2-5, with D perhaps TRBD2 (6 bases). Per germline, CDR1 SNHLY and CDR2 FYNNEI. Deletions cut 7 bases from V and 1 base from J, with 19 bases between. The length of the CDR3 is 16 residues. CDR3 sequence reads: CASITPGLDIQETQYF. The CDR3 nucleotides read TGTGCCAGCATCACCCCGGGACTCGATATCCAAGAGACCCAGTACTTC.

This clone occurred a few times. CDR3 amino acids: CASSLEGSVILYGYTF. Written as DNA, the CDR3 is TGTGCCAGTAGTTTGGAGGGGTCGGTTATTCTCTATGGCTACACCTTC. The V call is TRBV19, the J call TRBJ1-2, with D possibly being TRBD1 (5 bases). The V end lost 5 bases, the J end lost 4 bases, and 20 bases lay between the germline ends. Germline lookup yields CDR1 LNHDA and CDR2 SQIVND (reference sequence). The CDR3 runs 16 residues.